The 30 T cell receptor beta chains below come from one sample, sequenced in a study of OX40 agonist ivuxolimab in advanced cancers. Library preparation was by the immunoSEQ multiplex PCR assay. The clones in this table, taken by TCRdb from immuneACCESS, are in-frame only. Not every clone is retained; where verified, under half of the shortfall comes from an unresolved V gene, and the cause of the rest is unknown. A total of 25,000 to 30,000 clones appear in this sample, 86% of them only once. Jointly, the top ten make up approximately 15% of the sample. Sample: CD4+ or CD8+ T cells sorted from blood, taken in a trial of the OX40 agonist ivuxolimab. All receptors derive from an adult with an advanced solid tumor such as melanoma, head and neck, liver or kidney cancer.

The rearrangement links TRBV13 to TRBJ1-1; D is possibly TRBD1 (5 bases). This CDR3 spans 16 amino acids. Trimming stripped 5 bases from V and 0 bases from J, with 16 bases between. Germline-derived CDR1 and CDR2 are PRHDT and FYEKMQ (reference sequence). The chain's CDR3 is CASSPVGEGLNTEAFF. In DNA form, the CDR3 reads TGTGCCAGCAGCCCGGTGGGGGAGGGTTTGAACACTGAAGCTTTCTTT.

V is TRBV19 and J is TRBJ2-3, with TRBD2 identical over 9 bases. The V segment lost 3 bases and the J segment 3 bases; nucleotides outside the gene matches: 16. Looked up from germline, CDR1 is LNHDA and CDR2 is SQIVND (reference sequence). The length of the CDR3 is 19 residues. The CDR3 bases are TGTGCCAGTAGTATTAGGCGGGAGGGTCCCTTAGGGAAAACAGATACGCAGTATTTT. This codes for CASSIRREGPLGKTDTQYF.

This chain uses TRBV7-2 with TRBJ2-3, with D maybe TRBD2 (5 bases). This CDR3 spans 14 amino acids. Germline CDR1 reads SGHTA; CDR2 reads FQGNSA. Trimming removed 1 base at V and 1 base at J, with 6 bases between. CDR3 region: CASSLVRGTDTQYF. DNA for the CDR3: TGTGCCAGCAGCTTAGTGAGGGGCACAGATACGCAGTATTTT. Using reference TRBV7-2 and TRBJ2-3 for the parts outside the CDR3, the full variable domain is GAGVSQSPSNKVTEKGKDVELRCDPISGHTALYWYRQSLGQGLEFLIYFQGNSAPDKSGLPSDRFSAERTGGSVSTLTIQRTQQEDSAVYLCASSLVRGTDTQYFGPGTRLTVL.

The V and J genes are TRBV9 and TRBJ1-1; 9 bases are a match to TRBD1. This CDR3 region has 15 residues. Losses at the gene ends were 3 bases for V and 5 bases for J; bases not matched to a gene: 8. CDR1 is SGDLS and CDR2 is YYNGEE in the germline V gene. CDR3 DNA: TGTGCCAGCAGCGAGGGGGACAGGGTAGGTACTGAAGCTTTCTTT. Protein sequence: CASSEGDRVGTEAFF.

The chain links TRBV9 to TRBJ2-3; 8 nucleotides align to TRBD2. CDR3 size: 14 residues. V shed 0 bases and J 5 bases; nucleotides not matched to a gene: 2. Germline V gene data show CDR1 as SGDLS and CDR2 as YYNGEE. For the CDR3, the DNA is TGTGCCAGCAGCGTAGCTCTAGCGGGAGATACGCAGTATTTT. Translating gives CASSVALAGDTQYF.

The V gene is TRBV10-2, the J gene TRBJ2-3; 8 nucleotides agree with TRBD1. V lost 8 bases and J lost 4; bases outside the gene matches: 5. This CDR3 is built from 13 residues. Germline V gene sequence: CDR1 WSHSY, CDR2 SAAADI. For the CDR3, the DNA is TGCGCCAGCTGCAGGGGGCGTGCAGATACGCAGTATTTT. Amino acids: CASCRGRADTQYF.

CDR3 in DNA: TGTGCCAGCAGCGGCCAGGAGCAGTTCTTC. Translation: CASSGQEQFF. The chain has TRBV9 and TRBJ2-1; D unclear. V lost 3 bases, J lost 10 bases, and 5 bases lay in between. This CDR3 spans 10 amino acids. Germline V CDR1 and CDR2: SGDLS, YYNGEE.

V and J are TRBV27 and TRBJ2-1; TRBD2 aligns across 8 bases. V shed 5 bases and J 4 bases; nucleotides not matched to a gene: 7. The CDR3 runs to 15 residues. Germline V gene lookup returns CDR1 MNHEY and CDR2 SMNVEV (reference sequence). CDR3: CASSLPGGDYNEQFF. The CDR3 coding sequence is TGTGCCAGCAGTCTCCCGGGGGGGGATTACAATGAGCAGTTCTTC.

The chain is built from TRBV5-1 and TRBJ1-1; D possibly corresponds to TRBD1 (5 bases). In germline, CDR1 is SGHRS, CDR2 YFSETQ. V dropped 4 bases and J dropped 2 bases, with 9 bases sitting between them. The CDR3 spans 13 residues. The CDR3 nucleotides are TGCGCCAGCAGCCGGGGGGGTAACACTGAAGCTTTCTTT. Amino acids: CASSRGGNTEAFF.

The chain employs TRBV30 and TRBJ1-2; D gene unclear. Trimming cost V 4 bases and J 2 bases, with 11 bases left between them. This CDR3 region has 13 residues. Germline CDR1 is GTSNPN and CDR2 is SVGIG (reference sequence). The CDR3 sequence is CAWTDGANYGYTF. In DNA, the CDR3 is TGTGCCTGGACTGACGGAGCGAACTATGGCTACACCTTC.

The chain employs TRBV5-1 and TRBJ1-4, with D perhaps TRBD1 (5 bases). This CDR3 is built from 18 residues. CDR1 is SGHRS and CDR2 is YFSETQ in the germline V gene. V lost 0 bases and J lost 3, with 18 bases in between. CDR3 in amino acids: CASSLGEAGTKSNEKLFF. The CDR3 DNA sequence: TGCGCCAGCAGCTTGGGCGAAGCAGGGACGAAATCTAATGAAAAACTGTTTTTT.

The chain joins TRBV2 to TRBJ2-7, with 7 bases that match TRBD1. The CDR3 length is 13 residues. CDR1 and CDR2 from the germline V gene are SNHLY and FYNNEI. V gave up 10 bases and J gave up 1 base; unmatched junction bases: 7. CDR3 residues: CATGTEISYEQYF. The CDR3 DNA reads as TGTGCCACCGGGACAGAAATTTCCTACGAGCAGTACTTC.

This sequence joins TRBV5-1 and TRBJ1-5; D remains ambiguous. The CDR3 has 16 residues. Germline V gene data show CDR1 as SGHRS and CDR2 as YFSETQ. V was pared by 0 bases and J by 2 bases, with 12 bases between. The DNA of the CDR3 is TGCGCCAGCAGCTTGGTTCCTCAAGGAGGCAATCAGCCCCAGCATTTT. Translation gives CASSLVPQGGNQPQHF.

The rearrangement links TRBV4-1 to TRBJ2-1; D gene unclear. The CDR3 is made up of 12 amino acids. Germline V CDR1 and CDR2: MGHRA, YSYEKL. V lost 4 bases, J lost 12 bases, and 13 bases lay in between. The CDR3 DNA is TGCGCCAGCAGCCCCTCTCAAACACCGCAGTTCTTC. This translates into CASSPSQTPQFF.

V is TRBV6-5 and J is TRBJ1-2; D is undetermined. The CDR3 spans 14 residues. Trimming removed 7 bases at V and 6 bases at J, with 18 bases between. Germline CDR1 MNHEY, CDR2 SVGAGI. CDR3 sequence (DNA): TGTGCCAGCACCAAGGACTTGGGCCGGGATGGCTACACCTTC. Its protein is CASTKDLGRDGYTF.

The gene calls are TRBV5-5 and TRBJ2-3; 10 positions agree with TRBD2. This CDR3 is built from 16 residues. V lost 0 bases and J lost 4; bases outside the gene matches: 5. Germline V CDR1 and CDR2: SGHKS, YYEKEE (reference sequence). CDR3 sequence (DNA): TGTGCCAGCAGCTTGGAGGCTAGCGGGGGCGCAGATACGCAGTATTTT. This codes for CASSLEASGGADTQYF.

This chain connects TRBV12-5 to TRBJ1-2, with D tentatively TRBD1 (5 bases). V lost 4 bases, J lost 2 bases, and 11 bases lay in between. The CDR3 totals 14 residues. CDR1 is LGHNT and CDR2 is FRNRAP in the germline V gene. CDR3 in amino acids: CASGSGGRNYGYTF. The CDR3 bases are TGTGCTAGTGGTTCGGGGGGTAGAAACTATGGCTACACCTTC.

The chain carries TRBV15 and TRBJ2-2; tentative D call: TRBD2 (6 bases). The CDR3 totals 17 residues. With 1 base removed from V and 5 bases from J, the gap between germline ends came to 17 bases. Germline V gene sequence: CDR1 LNHNV, CDR2 YYDKDF (reference sequence). CDR3 coding DNA: TGTGCCACCAGCAGAGTTCCGGGACTGGATTCAACCGGGGAGCTGTTTTTT. Amino acid sequence: CATSRVPGLDSTGELFF.

The chain uses TRBV7-9 and TRBJ1-5; D may be TRBD1 (6 bases). Trimming left V 3 bases short and J 1 base short, with 10 bases between. Germline V gene lookup returns CDR1 SEHNR and CDR2 FQNEAQ (reference sequence). CDR3 length: 15 amino acids. The CDR3 DNA sequence: TGTGCCAGCAGCTTGGAGGGGGGGAGCAATCAGCCCCAGCATTTT. Translation gives CASSLEGGSNQPQHF.

The genes are TRBV4-2 and TRBJ2-3, with TRBD2 matching 9 bases. V dropped 0 bases and J dropped 0; count of bases not matched to a gene: 7. CDR1 is LGHNA, CDR2 YNFKEQ, per germline. This CDR3 contains 18 residues. The CDR3 loop reads CASSQDVGLAFSTDTQYF. The CDR3 nucleotides are TGTGCCAGCAGCCAAGATGTAGGACTAGCGTTTAGCACAGATACGCAGTATTTT.

Details on this clone: A read error may explain this, as a much larger clone is one base away. The chain combines TRBV10-3 with TRBJ2-1; D unclear. The ends were cut back, 9 bases at V and 7 bases at J, with 16 bases in the middle. The CDR3 runs to 13 residues. Germline V CDR1 and CDR2: ENHRY, SYGVKD. Written as DNA, the CDR3 is TGTGCCATAGGTTCTCCAAGTGTAAATGAGCAGTTCTTC. This sequence encodes CAIGSPSVNEQFF.

The chain joins TRBV27 to TRBJ2-5; the match to TRBD2 covers 10 bases. The end of the DNA fits TRBJ2-7 better, so the J call may be wrong. This CDR3 has 17 residues. CDR1 is MNHEY, CDR2 SMNVEV, per germline (reference sequence). The CDR3 region is CASSLAASGRAFYEQYF. In nucleotides, the CDR3 is TGTGCCAGCAGTTTAGCGGCCAGCGGGAGGGCCTTCTACGAGCAGTACTTC.

The V call is TRBV6-5, the J call TRBJ2-7; D may be TRBD2 (6 bases). This CDR3 has 14 amino acids. Trimming pared 5 bases from V and 4 bases from J, leaving 15 bases between. Germline assignment: CDR1 MNHEY and CDR2 SVGAGI. CDR3 bases: TGTGCCAGCAGTCACGCGGGGTCAAAATACGAGCAGTACTTC. Its protein product is CASSHAGSKYEQYF.

The chain employs TRBV7-9 and TRBJ2-3, with 7 bases fitting TRBD2. Germline-derived CDR1 and CDR2 are SEHNR and FQNEAQ (reference sequence). Losses at the gene ends were 7 bases for V and 2 bases for J; bases not matched to a gene: 6. This CDR3 has 14 amino acids. The CDR3 loop reads CASILAAVTDTQYF. In DNA, the CDR3 is TGTGCCAGCATCCTAGCGGCGGTCACAGATACGCAGTATTTT.

The chain joins TRBV9 to TRBJ1-2; D ambiguous. In germline, CDR1 is SGDLS, CDR2 YYNGEE. This CDR3 is built from 13 residues. V lost 0 bases and J 3 bases, leaving 6 bases between the germline ends. The DNA of the CDR3 is TGTGCCAGCAGCGTAGTCGAAGACTATGGCTACACCTTC. This translates into CASSVVEDYGYTF.

This chain joins TRBV29-1 and TRBJ2-7; D is possibly TRBD2 (6 bases). This CDR3 has 13 amino acids. Trimming removed 1 base from V and 2 bases from J, with 9 bases in between. Germline V gives CDR1 SQVTM, CDR2 ANQGSEA. CDR3 amino acids: CSVEGGRPYEQYF. The CDR3 coding sequence is TGCAGCGTTGAAGGGGGGAGGCCCTACGAGCAGTACTTC.

A single count supports this clone. The chain links TRBV6-4 to TRBJ1-4; D is perhaps TRBD1 (6 bases). V lost 3 bases, J lost 2 bases, and 16 bases lay in between. The germline CDR1 and CDR2 sequences are MRHNA and SNTAGT. CDR3 size: 17 residues. CDR3 region: CASSEGGGQWTNEKLFF. In nucleotides, the CDR3 is TGTGCCAGCAGTGAAGGGGGGGGTCAATGGACTAATGAAAAACTGTTTTTT.

This chain uses TRBV19 with TRBJ2-7; weak D call: TRBD1 (6 bases). V was shortened by 5 bases and J by 4 bases, with 9 bases between the two germline ends. The CDR3 consists of 12 residues. Germline CDR1 and CDR2: LNHDA and SQIVND (reference sequence). DNA of the CDR3: TGTGCCAGTAGTGGGGGCGGATACGAGCAGTACTTC. As protein: CASSGGGYEQYF.

This chain uses TRBV27 with TRBJ2-7; 7 bases are shared with TRBD1. CDR1 and CDR2 (germline): MNHEY, SMNVEV (reference sequence). The CDR3 extends over 13 amino acids. Trimming at V came to 5 bases and at J to 3 bases, leaving 4 bases not matched to a gene. The CDR3 here is CASSPPGGYEQYF. The CDR3 DNA follows: TGTGCCAGCAGTCCGCCAGGGGGCTACGAGCAGTACTTC.

The J gene is TRBJ2-2, the V gene TRBV6-5; 9 positions match TRBD2. The germline gives CDR1 MNHEY, CDR2 SVGAGI. J gave up 7 bases and V 3 bases, and 9 bases lay outside the gene matches. The CDR3 is made up of 16 amino acids. In nucleotides, the CDR3 is TGTGCCAGCAGTTATCCCGGGCGGGGGGGCGGCGGGGAGCTGTTTTTT. This codes for CASSYPGRGGGGELFF.